The present entry profiles one T cell receptor beta chain with its context. Original analysis: Amplified reference gene primers provided the basis for estimating nucleated cell counts. Assay: immunoSEQ multiplex PCR; the TCRdb copy retains only in-frame clones and omits some. The V and J calls and the clone size are those of that table, but D and trimming were determined from the DNA. This repertoire shows 140,000 to 150,000 clones, 70% to 90% found once; its top ten account for roughly 2.9%. This sample was included in a study of blood T cell repertoires in COVID-19. Study as a whole: PBMCs, B-cell-depleted T cells, or T cells provided the cDNA or gDNA that made up the material.

Trimming took off 7 bases at V and 5 bases at J, with 10 bases between the two ends. Looked up from germline, CDR1 is SGHAT and CDR2 is FQNNGV. This CDR3 contains 12 residues. The sequence came from a woman aged 40 to 49 with active or convalescent COVID-19. Sequenced material: peripheral blood. This sequence joins TRBV11-2 and TRBJ2-3; D ambiguous. The DNA for the CDR3 is TGTGCCAGCACGACACCCATAGATACGCAGTATTTT. Translation gives CASTTPIDTQYF.